The 22 T cell receptor beta chains below come from one sample, sequenced in a study of technical replicates of blood from several donors. Clones were read by immunoSEQ multiplex PCR, and TCRdb kept only the in-frame ones, dropping some. The sample lists approximately 100,000 clones; 96% were seen once. Sequencing was done on a sample of T cells isolated from PBMCs. Source of these receptors: a human donor in good health.

In regard to this clone: Other DNA sequences in this specimen translate into the identical CDR3. The chain combines TRBV19 with TRBJ2-7, with TRBD1 matching 9 bases. Germline V lookup: CDR1 LNHDA, CDR2 SQIVND (reference sequence). V shed 3 bases and J 4 bases; nucleotides not matched to a gene: 1. The CDR3 runs to 13 residues. CDR3: CASSMGQGYEQYF. DNA of the CDR3: TGTGCCAGTAGTATGGGACAGGGATACGAGCAGTACTTC.

The chain recombines TRBV9 with TRBJ1-2; 7 bases are shared with TRBD1. This CDR3 spans 14 amino acids. Germline loops: CDR1 SGDLS, CDR2 YYNGEE. V trimming: 0 bases; J trimming: 9 bases; junction bases outside the gene matches: 8. DNA for the CDR3: TGTGCCAGCAGCGTAGGGGCAGGGGGTAAGAGCTACACCTTC. Translating it yields CASSVGAGGKSYTF.

This clone was detected only a few times. The rearrangement links TRBV18 to TRBJ1-1; 7 bases fit TRBD1. V trimming: 1 base; J trimming: 0 bases; junction bases outside the gene matches: 5. Germline CDR1 is KGHSH and CDR2 is LQKENI. The CDR3 is 16 amino acids. The CDR3 protein is CASSPRDRLMNTEAFF. CDR3 nucleotide sequence: TGTGCCAGCTCACCACGGGACAGACTAATGAACACTGAAGCTTTCTTT.

The chain has TRBV7-9 and TRBJ1-5; 8 bases are shared with TRBD1. The CDR3 totals 17 residues. Germline-derived CDR1 and CDR2 are SEHNR and FQNEAQ (reference sequence). V was pared by 1 base and J by 4 bases, with 9 bases of the junction left unmatched. The CDR3 loop reads CASSLEGWTGLNQPQHF. CDR3 in DNA: TGTGCCAGCAGCTTAGAGGGCTGGACAGGGTTGAATCAGCCCCAGCATTTT.

The genes are TRBV6-4 and TRBJ2-2; 7 bases align to TRBD1. CDR1 and CDR2 from the germline V gene are MRHNA and SNTAGT. V lost 5 bases and J lost 5; bases outside the gene matches: 8. This CDR3 has 15 residues. The CDR3 protein is CASSRATGETGELFF. CDR3 coding DNA: TGTGCCAGCAGTCGCGCAACAGGGGAAACCGGGGAGCTGTTTTTT.

This clone was seen a single time. The CDR3 sequence: CASSSLVGREFSGEQFF. For the CDR3, the DNA is TGTGCCAGCAGCTCCCTCGTAGGGCGGGAGTTTTCGGGTGAGCAGTTCTTC. The chain is built from TRBV7-9 and TRBJ2-1; the match to TRBD2 covers 7 bases. This CDR3 contains 17 residues. The V gene end was trimmed by 4 bases and the J gene end by 9 bases; junction bases not matched to a gene: 18. Germline values: CDR1 SEHNR, CDR2 FQNEAQ (reference sequence).

The chain links TRBV6-1 to TRBJ2-1; TRBD1 is a possible D gene (6 bases). The CDR3 sequence is 13 residues long. Germline V lookup: CDR1 MNHNS, CDR2 SASEGT. Deletions cut 5 bases from V and 4 bases from J, with 9 bases between. The CDR3 sequence is CASSQDRYNEQFF. The CDR3 nucleotides read TGTGCCAGCAGTCAGGACAGATACAATGAGCAGTTCTTC.

This clone has a single count. The chain joins TRBV5-1 to TRBJ1-4, with 8 bases lining up with TRBD1. The CDR3 length is 15 residues. Germline loops: CDR1 SGHRS, CDR2 YFSETQ. After removal of 4 bases from V and 5 bases from J, the junction contained 7 bases not matched to a gene. CDR3 nucleotides: TGCGCCAGCAGCCAAGCGACAGGGGTAAATGAAAAACTGTTTTTT. It specifies CASSQATGVNEKLFF.

The V call is TRBV20-1, the J call TRBJ2-1; possibly TRBD2 for D (5 bases). The CDR3 runs to 8 residues. V lost 7 bases and J lost 12, with 7 bases in between. Germline V gene lookup returns CDR1 DFQATT and CDR2 SNEGSKA (reference sequence). The CDR3 sequence is CSVEGQFF. The CDR3 coding sequence is TGCAGTGTTGAGGGGCAGTTCTTC.

V gene TRBV5-1 combines with J gene TRBJ2-7, with 7 bases aligning to TRBD1. Germline V gene data show CDR1 as SGHRS and CDR2 as YFSETQ. The V gene end was trimmed by 5 bases and the J gene end by 7 bases; junction bases not matched to a gene: 15. CDR3 length equals 15 residues. This chain's CDR3 is CASRVRDRPSEEQYF. CDR3 nucleotide sequence: TGCGCCAGCAGAGTTAGGGACAGACCCAGCGAGGAGCAGTACTTC.

The chain couples TRBV19 to TRBJ1-5; perhaps TRBD1 as D (6 bases). Germline CDR1 and CDR2: LNHDA and SQIVND (reference sequence). This CDR3 has 15 residues. With 1 base removed from V and 6 bases from J, the gap between germline ends came to 13 bases. The CDR3 region is CASSIGGQRGQPQHF. CDR3 in DNA: TGTGCCAGTAGTATAGGAGGACAGCGAGGTCAGCCCCAGCATTTT. The full variable domain, completed using reference TRBV19 and TRBJ1-5, is DGGITQSPKYLFRKEGQNVTLSCEQNLNHDAMYWYRQDPGQGLRLIYYSQIVNDFQKGDIAEGYSVSREKKESFPLTVTSAQKNPTAFYLCASSIGGQRGQPQHFGDGTRLSIL.

Comment on this clone: Mismatch with germline at one junction end may stem from a read error. The V gene is TRBV10-1, the J gene TRBJ2-7; 7 bases fit TRBD1. Looked up from germline, CDR1 is WNHNN and CDR2 is SYGVQD (reference sequence). The CDR3 loop spans 13 amino acids. CDR3 amino acids: CARGRDSSYERYF. CDR3 nucleotide sequence: TGCGCCAGAGGTCGGGACAGCTCCTACGAGCGGTACTTC.

This sequence joins TRBV7-9 and TRBJ2-1; D is ambiguous. Trimming removed 5 bases from V and 4 bases from J, with 9 bases in between. This CDR3 has 13 amino acids. Per germline, CDR1 SEHNR and CDR2 FQNEAQ (reference sequence). As DNA, the CDR3 is TGTGCCAGCAGCCCAAACGGTTACAATGAGCAGTTCTTC. It is translated as CASSPNGYNEQFF.

The genes are TRBV5-1 and TRBJ2-7; D perhaps matches TRBD2 (5 bases). There are 13 residues in the CDR3. Germline values: CDR1 SGHRS, CDR2 YFSETQ. The ends were cut back, 0 bases at V and 9 bases at J, with 13 bases in the middle. CDR3 DNA: TGCGCCAGCAGCTTGGCCACGGAGGCTGGGCAGTACTTC. Its protein product is CASSLATEAGQYF.

This clone was found a few times. CDR3 amino acids: CASSVVAGQPFF. CDR3 DNA: TGTGCCAGCAGCGTAGTGGCAGGGCAACCTTTCTTT. The gene calls are TRBV9 and TRBJ1-1, with D perhaps TRBD1 (5 bases). The CDR3 is 12 amino acids. V lost 0 bases, J lost 12 bases, and 12 bases lay in between. The V gene's germline CDR1 is SGDLS and CDR2 YYNGEE.

The chain is built from TRBV6-4 and TRBJ1-2; D not certain. V was trimmed by 4 bases and J by 5 bases, leaving 11 bases between them. This CDR3 has 13 residues. Per germline, CDR1 MRHNA and CDR2 SNTAGT. DNA of the CDR3: TGTGCCAGCAGTGCACATCCTTCGTATGGCTACACCTTC. Protein sequence: CASSAHPSYGYTF.

This chain links TRBV7-9 with TRBJ1-2; no reliable D call. Between the trimmed V and J ends, which lost 3 bases and 0 bases, there was a span of 11 bases. CDR3 length: 15 residues. The germline V gene encodes CDR1 SEHNR and CDR2 FQNEAQ (reference sequence). The CDR3 DNA is TGTGCCAGCAGCTTCGGGTTGGAAGCTAACTATGGCTACACCTTC. This encodes CASSFGLEANYGYTF.

This chain connects TRBV19 to TRBJ2-2; no definite D call. The CDR3 spans 13 residues. V was shortened by 5 bases and J by 0 bases, with 4 bases between the two germline ends. In germline, CDR1 is LNHDA, CDR2 SQIVND (reference sequence). CDR3 loop: CASSRTNTGELFF. The DNA for the CDR3 is TGTGCCAGTAGTCGTACGAACACCGGGGAGCTGTTTTTT. Complete variable domain (other parts from reference TRBV19 and TRBJ2-2): DGGITQSPKYLFRKEGQNVTLSCEQNLNHDAMYWYRQDPGQGLRLIYYSQIVNDFQKGDIAEGYSVSREKKESFPLTVTSAQKNPTAFYLCASSRTNTGELFFGEGSRLTVL.

The chain uses TRBV6-6 and TRBJ2-5, with TRBD2 as a possible D gene (6 bases). Germline V lookup: CDR1 MNHNY, CDR2 SVGAGI (reference sequence). V lost 3 bases to trimming and J lost 2 bases, with 13 bases between them. This CDR3 has 15 amino acids. The CDR3 nucleotides read TGTGCCAGCAGTTATGGCCTAGCGTTACAAGAGACCCAGTACTTC. This translates into CASSYGLALQETQYF.

This chain links TRBV7-8 with TRBJ2-5; maybe TRBD2 (5 bases). There are 19 residues in the CDR3. With 4 bases removed from V and 0 bases from J, the gap between germline ends came to 24 bases. Per germline, CDR1 SGHVS and CDR2 FQNEAQ. The CDR3, as DNA: TGTGCCAGCAGCTCAGGAAAAAATACGGGAATCCGAGACCAAGAGACCCAGTACTTC. Protein: CASSSGKNTGIRDQETQYF.

The chain is built from TRBV5-6 and TRBJ2-5; 10 nucleotides align to TRBD1. CDR3 length: 14 amino acids. Looked up from germline, CDR1 is SGHDT and CDR2 is YYEEEE. The V segment lost 6 bases and the J segment 5 bases; nucleotides outside the gene matches: 7. CDR3 DNA sequence: TGTGCCAGCACCGCGACAGGGGGCGAGGAGACCCAGTACTTC. Translation: CASTATGGEETQYF.

This chain joins TRBV4-1 and TRBJ2-7, with D unresolved. V was pared by 2 bases and J by 2 bases, with 13 bases between. Germline V lookup: CDR1 MGHRA, CDR2 YSYEKL. The CDR3 contains 15 residues. CDR3 sequence: CASSQIADGPYEQYF. Here the CDR3 DNA reads TGCGCCAGCAGCCAAATAGCCGACGGTCCCTACGAGCAGTACTTC.